This TCR beta chain was sequenced in a study of memory B cells and T cells in multiple sclerosis. TCRdb's copy holds only in-frame clones and misses some; the assay was immunoSEQ multiplex PCR. The sample holds about 32,000 clones, more than 70% seen once. To note about this clone: What it binds is not known.

Stimulus-free culture yielded autoproliferating CFSE-dim and non-proliferating CFSE-high T cells, each sequenced separately. Replicate wells were pooled after approximately seven days of stimulus-free culture of approximately 50 million CFSE-labeled PBMCs. The clonotype was recovered from a human donor with multiple sclerosis. Sequenced material: PBMCs from blood kept in culture.

CDR3 protein: CASSEDRDSFNYGYTF. The CDR3 DNA reads TGTGCCAGCAGTGAAGACCGGGACAGCTTCAACTATGGCTACACCTTC. V is TRBV6-1 and J is TRBJ1-2; 7 positions agree with TRBD1. The CDR3 extends over 16 amino acids. CDR1 MNHNS and CDR2 SASEGT come from the germline V gene. Trimming took 1 base from V and 2 from J; bases not matched to a gene: 7.